This T cell receptor (beta chain) derives from a study of cytomegalovirus exposure and HLA in healthy donors (dated by TCRdb to the late 2010s). Regarding the complete study: According to a later analysis, one platform produced both the approximately 110 validation repertoires and the roughly 640 repertoires of the first cohort. A separate validation cohort of 100 to 150 different subjects was used in addition to the approximately 700-subject first cohort. The study combined high-throughput TCR immunosequencing, statistical association of individual TCRs with disease status, and machine learning to predict cytomegalovirus infection status. The study was designed to test whether signatures of past pathogen exposure could be identified by cataloging public T cell receptors. General conclusions and limits of the study: The study gave a list of 150 to 200 TCR beta chains associated with cytomegalovirus. A later analysis found that TCRs clustered in the first cohort also tended to co-occur in the 120 validation repertoires, with just under 95% of cluster scores above 0. Across donors, most TCR sequences were observed very rarely, whereas some public TCRs were present in many individuals. The validation cohort had no HLA typing available for a later analysis, so co-occurrence within that cohort was assessed over all 130 or so repertoires. In vitro tests confirmed that three of the cytomegalovirus-associated TCR beta chains recognize cytomegalovirus antigens. The authors suggested that the approach could potentially be generalized to other disease states and immunological phenotypes. The classifier was reported to diagnose cytomegalovirus status with high specificity and sensitivity in both the original cohort and the validation cohort.

On this clone: The antigen it recognizes is unknown. No quality values exist for individual bases; no much larger clone is one base distant.

Library generation was performed with the immunoSEQ multiplex PCR assay. Per the authors' processing: To diagnose cytomegalovirus status from the catalog of TCR beta chain sequences, a statistical classification framework was built. TCRdb took over this immuneACCESS table, retaining in-frame rearrangements with V and J assigned. Such tables are incomplete; in checked studies, under half of the missing clones stem from an unresolved V gene, and the remainder is unexplained. V, J and clone size derive from that table, while D and trimming were established from the DNA sequence. This sample has approximately 65,000 clones in its table, and more than 95% of those were observed once. The top ten hold around 2.5% of the sample. Trimmed from V: 3 bases; trimmed from J: 1 base; junction bases lacking a gene match: 6. From its cysteine to its phenylalanine, the CDR3 spans 16 amino acids. Solely the CDR3 DNA is kept, with 48 bases framed from the first base. The germline V gene (reference sequence) specifies SEHNR as CDR1 and FQNEAQ as CDR2.

Donors formed part of the validation cohort, which comprised about 120 subjects and was distinct from the first cohort of 550 to 850 subjects. This clonotype was sampled from a man aged 18 to 30 in good health and CMV-seronegative. This receptor chain uses TRBV7-9 and TRBJ2-1, with 7 bases matching TRBD2. Sequencing was carried out using PBMCs. The CDR3 protein: CASSFGRGSSYNEQFF. The bases are TGTGCCAGCAGCTTTGGGAGGGGATCTTCCTACAATGAGCAGTTCTTC. Where the CDR3 stops, the reference TRBV7-9 and TRBJ2-1 genes take over; the full variable domain is DTGVSQNPRHKITKRGQNVTFRCDPISEHNRLYWYRQTLGQGPEFLTYFQNEAQLEKSRLLSDRFSAERPKGSFSTLEIQRTEQGDSAMYLCASSFGRGSSYNEQFFGPGTRLTVL.